Here is one T cell receptor (beta chain) with its context. It lacks a known antigen. No per-base quality is available; no much larger clone lies one base away. The data are from a study of cytomegalovirus exposure and HLA in healthy donors (dated by TCRdb to the late 2010s). With respect to the entire study: An earlier analysis of 587 of the donors reported about 280 Gb of sequence data and 117 million unique TCR beta sequences obtained from about 179 million T cells. About 280 gigabases of sequencing data and 70 million to 95 million unique TCR sequences made up an early release that covered 500 to 700 HLA-typed donors. Among the approximately 400 genotyped donors, under 90% belonged to the genetic ancestry cluster associated with self-reported Caucasian donors. The study aimed to test whether signatures of past pathogen exposure could be identified by cataloging public T cell receptors. The T cell repertoires of under 750 subjects were profiled by immunosequencing and related to cytomegalovirus serostatus. In addition to the first cohort of about 650 subjects, a separate validation cohort of 120 different subjects was used. To predict cytomegalovirus infection status, the study combined high-throughput TCR immunosequencing, statistical association of individual TCRs with disease status, and machine learning. In a later analysis, previously published TCR beta repertoires from several hundred donors were re-analyzed and high-resolution HLA genotyping was added so that TCR occurrence patterns could be studied. The later analysis used no new phenotypic data to find candidate immune exposures, relying instead on TCR beta sequences and their occurrence across donors. To decide whether each TCR beta V gene segment behaved as functional or pseudogenic, an earlier analysis of 587 of the donors relied on high-throughput TCR beta sequencing. Alongside the repertoire data, information on donor age, sex, ethnicity and CMV serostatus was compiled. In a later genetic analysis, genome-wide SNP genotypes for about 65% of the 666 donors were used, and that subset was treated as a discovery cohort. All discovery cohort repertoires had been generated on a single sequencing platform. Class I and class II HLA loci were covered by the typing at four-digit resolution. Typing coverage differed by locus: A, B, C, DRB1 and DQB1 were typed in about 620-640 donors, DQA1 in about 500, DPA1 in nearly 610, and DPB1 in approximately 450. Four or five DR-DQ haplotypes were handled as single units for association and clustering because linkage in the cohort was strong. Among around 400 genotyped donors of the cohort, an average of about 240,000 unique TCR beta nucleotide sequences were sequenced per donor, roughly a sixth of them non-productive. Findings and caveats that apply to the study as a whole: The 87-base-pair reads could not distinguish some IMGT-functional V segments, including TRBV6-2 and TRBV6-3, so those segments were excluded. Compared with equally common non-associated chains, HLA-associated TCR beta chains in a later analysis were more clonally expanded and had lower generation probabilities. The only immune exposure information available for the cohort was CMV serostatus. According to a later genetic analysis, donors in an Asian-associated ancestry cluster had fewer N-insertions in productive TCRs than the approximately 630-donor mean. Most CMV-associated TCR beta chains appeared to be HLA-restricted in a later analysis, and the HLA associations seemed to be driven largely by CMV exposure. Specific HLA alleles were associated with roughly 17,000 TCR beta sequences at a false discovery rate of 0.05 in a later analysis. In a later analysis, the rate of TCR association differed among HLA loci, with DRB1 alleles having the most associated TCRs and HLA-C alleles having the fewest. Assigning TCR associations to individual alleles was difficult when HLA alleles, especially DR and DQ, strongly co-occurred. In the study, approximately 160 TCR beta chains were listed as associated with cytomegalovirus. Several of the top co-occurrence clusters appeared to be linked to parvovirus B19, influenza, CMV and Epstein-Barr virus, according to a later analysis. Because counts were too low, roughly 18 rarely observed V segments, including chromosome 9 orphons, were left out of the earlier analysis of over 550 of the donors. V-gene and J-gene trimming of TCR beta chains was associated with a missense DCLRE1C variant in a later genetic analysis, and the association was replicated in an independent cohort. The authors suggested that the approach could potentially be generalized to other disease states and immunological phenotypes. This cohort had only TCR beta chains sequenced, and the lack of alpha or paired-chain data limited which features could be detected. HLA typing was unavailable for some donors at each locus, so association tests used only the typed subset. A group of highly shared sequence variants was considered likely to be a technical artifact of the sequencing pipeline. Linkage disequilibrium might explain the correlated functional status among segregating V segments, but an unknown experimental factor could not be ruled out. Cytomegalovirus status was reported to be diagnosed by the classifier with high specificity and sensitivity in both the original and validation cohorts. A further reported finding was that TCR beta sequences accurately predicted the HLA-A and HLA-B alleles for most subjects in the first cohort. While some public TCRs were present in many individuals, most TCR sequences turned up only very rarely across donors. In vitro tests confirmed that a few of the cytomegalovirus-associated TCR beta chains recognize cytomegalovirus antigens. Broadly in line with IMGT annotations, most TCR beta V segments showed up in productive rearrangements about 90% or about 30% of the time in an earlier analysis of about 500 of the donors. The presence/absence analyses assumed that sequencing depth was roughly uniform across donors, and that assumption may not be true.

The CDR3 runs 13 residues from the cysteine to the phenylalanine. The read is trimmed to its CDR3 DNA, 39 bases read in frame from base 1. Reading the germline V gene gives CDR1 SGHDT and CDR2 YYEEEE. V is trimmed back by 6 bases and J by 6 bases, and the junction contains 4 bases that no gene match accounts for. The library was produced with the immunoSEQ multiplex PCR assay. For the multiplex PCR, a mixture combining 60 forward primers for TCR Vbeta segments and 13 reverse primers for TCR Jbeta segments was used. The CDR3 region of rearranged TCR beta genes was amplified from genomic DNA by a multiplex PCR assay. Amplified TCR beta libraries were sequenced as 87-base-pair reads on the Illumina HiSeq System. Processing in the source paper ran as follows. Across the 500 to 700 repertoires, a later analysis counted 80 million or so unique TCR beta chains, roughly 11 million of which were shared by at least two donors. Raw reads were error-corrected and collapsed into unique sequences by a nearest-neighbor algorithm in which closely related sequences were merged to remove PCR and sequencing errors. CDR3 sequences were aligned to IMGT reference sequences to assign V, D and J gene segments. Each retained sequence needed at least a six-nucleotide match to both a V gene segment and a J gene segment. A rearrangement was called productive if the CDR3 had no stop codons and remained in frame with V and J, and every other rearrangement was called non-productive. Following IMGT convention, CDR3 was defined as the stretch from the second conserved V-encoded cysteine up to the conserved J-encoded phenylalanine. In an earlier analysis of some 550 of the donors, sequences lacking an unambiguous match to a single V gene segment were excluded. An earlier analysis of approximately 590 of the donors called V segments functional above 56.7% productive rearrangements and segregating when the between-donor standard deviation exceeded 5%. A statistical classification framework was built for diagnosing cytomegalovirus status from the catalog of TCR beta chain sequences. A later analysis assigned V and J genes by comparing TCR nucleotide sequences with IMGT/GENE-DB human TR gene sequences. Using the TCRdist pipeline, a later analysis assigned CDR3 sequences along with most-parsimonious VDJ recombination scenarios. A later analysis defined each TCR beta chain by its CDR3 amino acid sequence plus V-gene family, and excluded reads lacking a unique V-gene family. As a way to deal with suspected cross-contamination and a sequencing artifact, a later analysis dropped approximately 590 nucleotide sequences that were highly shared and had low generation probability. For each public chain, a later analysis derived a clonal expansion index from normalized ranks of inferred template counts within each repertoire. In a later analysis, generation probabilities were computed using a VDJ recombination model fitted to out-of-frame rearrangements, and the results were checked against IGoR. Hypergeometric tests were used in a later analysis to score TCR-TCR, TCR-HLA and TCR-CMV co-occurrence, with a repertoire-size bias correction applied to the TCR pairs. A later analysis estimated false discovery rates by permuting HLA or CMV assignments 20 times. In a later analysis, co-occurring TCRs were grouped using DBSCAN, with TCRdist sequence similarity added in when clustering inside HLA-allele-positive subsets. Co-occurrence clustering excluded repertoires with fewer than 30,000 or more than 120,000 public chains, plus five with anomalous nucleotide sharing. TCRdb obtained this table from immuneACCESS and retained in-frame rearrangements with V and J assigned. These tables miss some clones; where compared with another copy, unresolved V genes account for less than half of the shortfall, and the remainder is unexplained. The D gene and trimming were derived from the DNA, and the V and J assignments and clone size from that table. This sample has some 130,000 clones in its table, and roughly 78% of those were observed once. In total, the top ten clones hold about 4.5% of the sample.

The cohort comprised under 700 healthy bone marrow donors. Cohort members were all nominally healthy when sampled, although unrecorded immune exposures were likely present. Of the approximately 620 cohort members, around 300 had a positive CMV serostatus and 352 had a negative one, while no CMV serostatus was recorded for the donor. Every donor gave a peripheral blood sample, and the peripheral blood mononuclear cells from that sample were used for TCR beta sequencing. Genomic DNA extraction from the blood cell samples was performed with the Qiagen DNeasy Blood Extraction Kit. This chain joins TRBV5-6 to TRBJ2-3, and 10 bases in between align with TRBD2. The sample consisted of PBMCs. The sequence came from a young man in good health. CDR3 region: CASNPAGGDTQYF. In nucleotide form, the sequence is TGTGCCAGCAATCCAGCGGGGGGGGATACGCAGTATTTT.